What follows are 5 T cell receptor beta chains derived from one specimen sequenced in a study of regulatory T cells in long-lasting Graves disease. Time point given: persistent/refractory GD, antithyroid drugs over 5 years with positive TRAb. PBMCs provided the RNA from which the TCR library was made. CDR3-region Arm-PCR and iRepertoire HTBI primers produced the TCR beta libraries. TCRdb fed the multiplex PCR reads into MiXCR, producing one record per CDR3 protein. The sample includes 350,000 to 450,000 distinct CDR3 sequences, roughly 20% of them seen just once. Sequenced material: peripheral blood mononuclear cells (PBMCs), taken when the disease was refractory, from a patient treated with antithyroid drugs. The receptors stem from a female donor with Graves disease.

This clonotype has only a few counts. V gene TRBV11-2 combines with J gene TRBJ2-5; either TRBD1 or TRBD2 may fit D (5 bases each). The CDR3 is made up of 14 amino acids. The V and J ends lost 7 bases and 3 bases respectively, with 15 bases between them. Germline V gene data show CDR1 as SGHAT and CDR2 as FQNNGV. CDR3 sequence reads: CASTFGTSKETQYF. The DNA for the CDR3 is TGTGCCAGCACCTTCGGGACGTCTAAAGAGACCCAGTACTTC.

A few counts support this clonotype. The rearrangement uses TRBV25-1 and TRBJ2-7; D possibly uses TRBD1 or TRBD2 (5 bases each). The CDR3 has 13 amino acids. The germline V gene encodes CDR1 MGHDK and CDR2 SYGVNS. The V gene lost 6 bases and the J gene lost 0 bases, with 9 bases spanning the gap. The CDR3 DNA follows: TGTGCCAGCAGGGGACGGGACTCCTACGAGCAGTACTTC. Its translation is CASRGRDSYEQYF.

A word on this clonotype: This may stem from a read error, because a much larger clone lies one nucleotide away. The chain couples TRBV6-2 or TRBV6-3 to TRBJ2-5; tentatively, D is TRBD1 (6 bases). V lost 6 bases, J lost 4 bases, and 12 bases lay in between. The CDR3 length is 13 residues. Germline V gives CDR1 MNHEY, CDR2 SVGEGT. The CDR3: CASRIQGGETQYF. Written as DNA, the CDR3 is TGTGCCAGCAGGATCCAAGGGGGAGAGACCCAGTACTTC.

This clonotype was found many times. This rearrangement joins TRBV6-1 to TRBJ1-6; 9 nucleotides line up with TRBD1. V lost 6 bases, J lost 0 bases, and 3 bases stayed unmatched. This CDR3 spans 16 amino acids. Germline assignment: CDR1 MNHNS and CDR2 SASEGT. CDR3 region: CASRETGGSYNSPLHF. CDR3 nucleotide sequence: TGTGCCAGCAGGGAGACAGGGGGCTCCTATAATTCACCCCTCCACTTT.

V and J are TRBV2 and TRBJ2-7, with TRBD1 matching 8 bases. J lost 2 bases, V lost 1 base, and 10 bases had no gene match. This CDR3 has 17 amino acids. CDR1 is SNHLY and CDR2 is FYNNEI in the germline V gene. The CDR3 DNA is TGTGCCAGCAGTGAAGTATCAGGGGGCAAAATCACCTACGAGCAGTACTTC. This encodes CASSEVSGGKITYEQYF.